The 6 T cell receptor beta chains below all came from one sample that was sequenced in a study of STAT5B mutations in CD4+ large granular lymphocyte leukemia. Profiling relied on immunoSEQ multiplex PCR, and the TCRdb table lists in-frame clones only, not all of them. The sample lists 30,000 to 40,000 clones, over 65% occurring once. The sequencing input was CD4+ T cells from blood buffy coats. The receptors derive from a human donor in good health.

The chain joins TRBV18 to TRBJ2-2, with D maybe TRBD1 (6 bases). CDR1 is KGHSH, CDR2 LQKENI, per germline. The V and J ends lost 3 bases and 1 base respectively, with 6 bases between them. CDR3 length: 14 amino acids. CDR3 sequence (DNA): TGTGCCAGCTCACCGGACAGGAACACCGGGGAGCTGTTTTTT. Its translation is CASSPDRNTGELFF. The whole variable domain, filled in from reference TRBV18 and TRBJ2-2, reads NAGVMQNPRHLVRRRGQEARLRCSPMKGHSHVYWYRQLPEEGLKFMVYLQKENIIDESGMPKERFSAEFPKEGPSILRIQQVVRGDSAAYFCASSPDRNTGELFFGEGSRLTVL.

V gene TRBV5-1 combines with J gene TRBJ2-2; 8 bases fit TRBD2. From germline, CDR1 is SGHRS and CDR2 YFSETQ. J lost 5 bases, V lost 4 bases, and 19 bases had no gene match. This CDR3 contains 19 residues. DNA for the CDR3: TGCGCCAGCAGCCGTCGGGGTCTAGCGGGCGTTCTGGTGACCGGGGAGCTGTTTTTT. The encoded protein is CASSRRGLAGVLVTGELFF.

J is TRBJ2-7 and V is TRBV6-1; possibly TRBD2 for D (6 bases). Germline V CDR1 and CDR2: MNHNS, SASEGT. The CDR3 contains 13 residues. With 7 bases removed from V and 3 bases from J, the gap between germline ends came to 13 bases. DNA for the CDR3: TGTGCCAGCATCCTGGACTACAACTACGAGCAGTACTTC. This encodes CASILDYNYEQYF.

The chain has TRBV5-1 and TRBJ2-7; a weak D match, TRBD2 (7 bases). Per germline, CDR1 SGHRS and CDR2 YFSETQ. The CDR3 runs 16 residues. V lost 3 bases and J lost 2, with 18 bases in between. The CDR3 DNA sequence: TGCGCCAGCAGCTCCACCGGGGGGCGGGGAACCTACGAGCAGTACTTC. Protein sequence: CASSSTGGRGTYEQYF.

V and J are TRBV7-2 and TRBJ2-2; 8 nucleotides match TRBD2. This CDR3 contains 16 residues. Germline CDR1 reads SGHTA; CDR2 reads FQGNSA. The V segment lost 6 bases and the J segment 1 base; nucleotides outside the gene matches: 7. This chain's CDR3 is CASRQGGLGNTGELFF. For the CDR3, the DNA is TGTGCCAGCAGACAAGGGGGACTAGGGAACACCGGGGAGCTGTTTTTT.

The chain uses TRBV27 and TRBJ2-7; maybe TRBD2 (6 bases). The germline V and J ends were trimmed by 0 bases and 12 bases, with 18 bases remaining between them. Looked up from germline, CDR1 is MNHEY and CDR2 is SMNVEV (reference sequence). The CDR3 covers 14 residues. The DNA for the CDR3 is TGTGCCAGCAGTTTATCCCTTGGGGCAGGGAGGCTGTACTTC. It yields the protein CASSLSLGAGRLYF.